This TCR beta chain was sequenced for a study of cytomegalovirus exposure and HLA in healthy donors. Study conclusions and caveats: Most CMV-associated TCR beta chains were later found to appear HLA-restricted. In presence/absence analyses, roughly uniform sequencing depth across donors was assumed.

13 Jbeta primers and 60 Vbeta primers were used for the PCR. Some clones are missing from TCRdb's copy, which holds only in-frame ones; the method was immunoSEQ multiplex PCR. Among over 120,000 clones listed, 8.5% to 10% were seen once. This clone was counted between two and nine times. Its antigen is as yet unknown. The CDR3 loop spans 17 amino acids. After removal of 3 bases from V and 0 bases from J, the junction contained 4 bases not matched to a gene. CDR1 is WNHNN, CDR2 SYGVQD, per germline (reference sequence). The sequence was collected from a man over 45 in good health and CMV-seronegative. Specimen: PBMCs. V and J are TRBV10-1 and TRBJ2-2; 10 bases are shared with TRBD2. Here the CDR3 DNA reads TGCGCCAGCAGTGATTTGGGACTAGCGTCGAACACCGGGGAGCTGTTTTTT. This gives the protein CASSDLGLASNTGELFF.